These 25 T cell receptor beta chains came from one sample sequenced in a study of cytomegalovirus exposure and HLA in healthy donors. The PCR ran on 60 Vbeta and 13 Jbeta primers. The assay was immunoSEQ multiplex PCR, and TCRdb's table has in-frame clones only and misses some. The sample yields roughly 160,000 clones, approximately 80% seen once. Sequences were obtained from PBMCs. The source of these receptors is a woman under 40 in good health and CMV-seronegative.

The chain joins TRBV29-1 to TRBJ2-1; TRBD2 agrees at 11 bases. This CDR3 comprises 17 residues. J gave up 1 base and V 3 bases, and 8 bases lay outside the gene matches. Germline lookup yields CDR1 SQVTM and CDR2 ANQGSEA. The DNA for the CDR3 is TGCAGCGTTGACCGTTTTGGACTAGCGGGTTCCTACAATGAGCAGTTCTTC. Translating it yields CSVDRFGLAGSYNEQFF.

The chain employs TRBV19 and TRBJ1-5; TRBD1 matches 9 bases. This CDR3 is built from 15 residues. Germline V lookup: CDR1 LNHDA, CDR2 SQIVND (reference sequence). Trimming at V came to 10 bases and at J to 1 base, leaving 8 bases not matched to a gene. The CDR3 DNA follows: TGTGCCACCAACCGGGGGACAGGGAGCAATCAGCCCCAGCATTTT. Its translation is CATNRGTGSNQPQHF.

The CDR3 sequence: CASSKTSGTGYEKLFF. The DNA for the CDR3 is TGTGCCAGCAGCAAAACCTCCGGGACAGGGTACGAAAAACTGTTTTTT. The chain has TRBV7-9 and TRBJ1-4; TRBD1 aligns across 9 bases. The CDR3 spans 16 residues. The V gene end was trimmed by 5 bases and the J gene end by 8 bases; junction bases not matched to a gene: 12. Germline V lookup: CDR1 SEHNR, CDR2 FQNEAQ (reference sequence).

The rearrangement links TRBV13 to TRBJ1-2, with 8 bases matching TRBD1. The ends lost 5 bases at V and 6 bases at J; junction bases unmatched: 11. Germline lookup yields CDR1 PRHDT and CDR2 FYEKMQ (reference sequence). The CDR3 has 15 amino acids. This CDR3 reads CASSTTDRGENGYTF. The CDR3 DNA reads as TGTGCCAGCAGCACAACTGACAGGGGAGAAAATGGCTACACCTTC.

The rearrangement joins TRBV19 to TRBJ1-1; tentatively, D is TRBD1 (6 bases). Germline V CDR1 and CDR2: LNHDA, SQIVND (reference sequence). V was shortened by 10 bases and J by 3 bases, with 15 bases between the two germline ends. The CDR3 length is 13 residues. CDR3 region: CATTDRSYTEAFF. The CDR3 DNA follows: TGTGCCACTACCGACAGGTCCTACACTGAAGCTTTCTTT.

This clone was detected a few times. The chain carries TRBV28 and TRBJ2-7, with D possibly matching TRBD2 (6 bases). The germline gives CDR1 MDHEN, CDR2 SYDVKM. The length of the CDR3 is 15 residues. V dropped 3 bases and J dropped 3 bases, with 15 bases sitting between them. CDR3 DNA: TGTGCCAGCAGTTTGATGACTAGACGTAGCTACGAGCAGTACTTC. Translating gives CASSLMTRRSYEQYF. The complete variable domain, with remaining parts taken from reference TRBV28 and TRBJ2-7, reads DVKVTQSSRYLVKRTGEKVFLECVQDMDHENMFWYRQDPGLGLRLIYFSYDVKMKEKGDIPEGYSVSREKKERFSLILESASTNQTSMYLCASSLMTRRSYEQYFGPGTRLTVT.

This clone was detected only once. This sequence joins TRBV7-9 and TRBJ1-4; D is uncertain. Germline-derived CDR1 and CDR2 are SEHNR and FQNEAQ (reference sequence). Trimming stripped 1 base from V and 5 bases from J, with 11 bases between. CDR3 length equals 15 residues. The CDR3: CASSLGVRTNEKLFF. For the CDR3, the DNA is TGTGCCAGCAGCTTAGGTGTCAGAACCAATGAAAAACTGTTTTTT.

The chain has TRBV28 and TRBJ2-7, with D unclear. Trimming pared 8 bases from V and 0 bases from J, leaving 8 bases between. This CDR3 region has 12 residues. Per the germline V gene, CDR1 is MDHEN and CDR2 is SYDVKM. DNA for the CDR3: TGTGCCAGCCAAGCCGACTCCTACGAGCAGTACTTC. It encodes CASQADSYEQYF.

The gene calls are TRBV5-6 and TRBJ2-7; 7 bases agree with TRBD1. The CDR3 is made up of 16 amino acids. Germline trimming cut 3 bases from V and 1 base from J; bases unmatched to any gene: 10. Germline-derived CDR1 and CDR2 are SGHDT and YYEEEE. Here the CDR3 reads CASSYDGTVGSYEQYF. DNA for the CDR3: TGTGCCAGCAGCTACGACGGGACAGTAGGATCCTACGAGCAGTACTTC.

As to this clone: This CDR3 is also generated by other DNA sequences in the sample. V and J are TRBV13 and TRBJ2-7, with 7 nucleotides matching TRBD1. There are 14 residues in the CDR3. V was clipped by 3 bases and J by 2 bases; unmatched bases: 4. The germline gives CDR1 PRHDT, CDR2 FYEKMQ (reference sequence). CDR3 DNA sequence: TGTGCCAGCAGCTTGGGCCAGGGGGCCTACGAGCAGTACTTC. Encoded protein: CASSLGQGAYEQYF.

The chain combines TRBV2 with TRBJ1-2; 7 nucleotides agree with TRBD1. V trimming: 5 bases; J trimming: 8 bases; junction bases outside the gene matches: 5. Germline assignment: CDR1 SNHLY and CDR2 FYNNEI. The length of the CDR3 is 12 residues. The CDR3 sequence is CASSYRGDGYTF. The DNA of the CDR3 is TGTGCCAGCAGTTACAGGGGCGACGGCTACACCTTC.

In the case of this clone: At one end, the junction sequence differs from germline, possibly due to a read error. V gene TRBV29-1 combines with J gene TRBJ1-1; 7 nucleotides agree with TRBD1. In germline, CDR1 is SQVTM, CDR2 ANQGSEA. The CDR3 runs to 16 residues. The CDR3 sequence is CSVEGGGGYMNTEAFF. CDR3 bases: TGCAGCGTGGAAGGGGGCGGGGGATACATGAACACTGAAGCTTTCTTT.

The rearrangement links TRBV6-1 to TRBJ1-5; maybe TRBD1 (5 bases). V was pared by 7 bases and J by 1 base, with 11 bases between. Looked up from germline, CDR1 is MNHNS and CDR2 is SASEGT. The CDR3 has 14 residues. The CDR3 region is CASIPGGSNQPQHF. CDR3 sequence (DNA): TGTGCCAGCATCCCGGGGGGGAGCAATCAGCCCCAGCATTTT.

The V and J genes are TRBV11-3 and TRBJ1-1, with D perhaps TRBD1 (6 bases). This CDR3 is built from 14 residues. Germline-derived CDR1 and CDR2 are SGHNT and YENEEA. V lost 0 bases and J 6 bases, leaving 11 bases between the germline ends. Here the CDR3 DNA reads TGTGCCAGCAGCTTAGACAGGGGTCAGCCTGAAGCTTTCTTT. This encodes CASSLDRGQPEAFF.

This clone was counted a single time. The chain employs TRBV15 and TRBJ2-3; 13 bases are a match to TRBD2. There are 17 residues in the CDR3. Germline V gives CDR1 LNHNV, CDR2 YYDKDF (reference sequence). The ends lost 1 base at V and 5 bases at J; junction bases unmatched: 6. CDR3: CATSRVSTSGGGDTQYF. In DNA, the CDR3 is TGTGCCACCAGCAGAGTTAGTACTAGCGGGGGGGGAGATACGCAGTATTTT.

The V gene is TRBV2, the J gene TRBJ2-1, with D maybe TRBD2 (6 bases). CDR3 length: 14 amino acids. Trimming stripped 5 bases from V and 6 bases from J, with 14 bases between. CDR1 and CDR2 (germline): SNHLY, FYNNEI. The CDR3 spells CASSLGGMTNEQFF. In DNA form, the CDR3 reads TGTGCCAGCAGTCTCGGCGGGATGACCAATGAGCAGTTCTTC. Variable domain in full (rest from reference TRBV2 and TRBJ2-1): EPEVTQTPSHQVTQMGQEVILRCVPISNHLYFYWYRQILGQKVEFLVSFYNNEISEKSEIFDDQFSVERPDGSNFTLKIRSTKLEDSAMYFCASSLGGMTNEQFFGPGTRLTVL.

The DNA for the CDR3 is TGCGCCAGCAGCTCACCAGGGGCCGAGCAGTACTTC. It translates to CASSSPGAEQYF. The chain uses TRBV5-1 and TRBJ2-7; D may be TRBD1 (6 bases). V lost 3 bases and J lost 6, with 10 bases in between. The CDR3 totals 12 residues. Germline values: CDR1 SGHRS, CDR2 YFSETQ.

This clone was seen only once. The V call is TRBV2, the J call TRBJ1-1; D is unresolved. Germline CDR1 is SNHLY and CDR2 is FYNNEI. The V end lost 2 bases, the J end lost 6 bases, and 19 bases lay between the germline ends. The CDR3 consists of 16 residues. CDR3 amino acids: CASSERVGRTAAEAFF. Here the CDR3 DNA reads TGTGCCAGCAGTGAAAGGGTTGGCAGGACTGCGGCTGAAGCTTTCTTT. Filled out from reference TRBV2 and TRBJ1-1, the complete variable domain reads EPEVTQTPSHQVTQMGQEVILRCVPISNHLYFYWYRQILGQKVEFLVSFYNNEISEKSEIFDDQFSVERPDGSNFTLKIRSTKLEDSAMYFCASSERVGRTAAEAFFGQGTRLTVV.

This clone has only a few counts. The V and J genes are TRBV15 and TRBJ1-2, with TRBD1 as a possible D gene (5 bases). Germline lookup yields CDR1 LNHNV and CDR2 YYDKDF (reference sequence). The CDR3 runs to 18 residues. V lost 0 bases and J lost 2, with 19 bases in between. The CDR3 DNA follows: TGTGCCACCAGCAGAGATGCCGCGACAGTCCCTGGGAACTATGGCTACACCTTC. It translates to CATSRDAATVPGNYGYTF.

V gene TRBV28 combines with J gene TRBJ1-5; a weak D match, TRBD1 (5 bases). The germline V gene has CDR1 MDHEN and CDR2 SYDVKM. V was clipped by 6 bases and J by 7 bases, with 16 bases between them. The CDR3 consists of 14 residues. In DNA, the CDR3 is TGTGCCAGCAGAAGACAGCCGGTAATCCAGCCCCAGCATTTT. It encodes CASRRQPVIQPQHF.

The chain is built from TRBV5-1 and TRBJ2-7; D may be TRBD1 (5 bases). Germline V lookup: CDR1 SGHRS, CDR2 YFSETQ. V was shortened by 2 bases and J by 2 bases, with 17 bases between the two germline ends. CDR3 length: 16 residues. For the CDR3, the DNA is TGCGCCAGCAGCTTTAGGGGAAACCCGACCACCTACGAGCAGTACTTC. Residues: CASSFRGNPTTYEQYF.

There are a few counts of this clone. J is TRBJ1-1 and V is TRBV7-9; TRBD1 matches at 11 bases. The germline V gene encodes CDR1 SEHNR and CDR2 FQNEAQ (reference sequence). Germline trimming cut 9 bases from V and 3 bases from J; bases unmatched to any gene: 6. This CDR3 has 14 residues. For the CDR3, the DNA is TGTGCCAGTAGGGGGACAGGGGGTGACACTGAAGCTTTCTTT. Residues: CASRGTGGDTEAFF.

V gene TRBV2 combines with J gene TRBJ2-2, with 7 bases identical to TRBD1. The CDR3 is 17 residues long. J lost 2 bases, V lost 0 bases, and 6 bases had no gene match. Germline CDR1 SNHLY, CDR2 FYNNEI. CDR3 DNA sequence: TGTGCCAGCAGTGAAGCGGGGAGAGGGGGCAACACCGGGGAGCTGTTTTTT. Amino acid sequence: CASSEAGRGGNTGELFF.

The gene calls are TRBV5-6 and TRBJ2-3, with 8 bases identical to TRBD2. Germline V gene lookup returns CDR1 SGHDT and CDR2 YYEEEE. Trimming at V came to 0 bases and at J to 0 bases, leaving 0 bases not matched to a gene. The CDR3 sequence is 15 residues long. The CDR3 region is CASSLGLASTDTQYF. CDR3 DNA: TGTGCCAGCAGCTTGGGACTAGCGAGCACAGATACGCAGTATTTT.

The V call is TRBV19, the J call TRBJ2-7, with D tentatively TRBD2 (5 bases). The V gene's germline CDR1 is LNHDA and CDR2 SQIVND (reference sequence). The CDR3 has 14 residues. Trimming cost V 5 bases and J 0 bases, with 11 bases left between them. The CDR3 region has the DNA TGTGCCAGTAGTCTTCCCGGGGTCTCCTACGAGCAGTACTTC. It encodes CASSLPGVSYEQYF.